Following are 26 T cell receptor beta chains from one sample sequenced in a study of blood T cell repertoires in COVID-19. The data were produced by immunoSEQ multiplex PCR, yet TCRdb's version contains in-frame clones alone and is incomplete. The sample has some 330,000 clones, about 90% seen once. Sequencing was performed on PBMCs or T cells enriched from blood (not recorded which). Source of these receptors: a man in his forties or fifties in a cohort exposed to, infected with or recovered from COVID-19 (not recorded which).

This chain joins TRBV2 and TRBJ2-7, with D uncertain. V was cut by 6 bases and J by 2 bases, with 17 bases left in between. CDR1 is SNHLY and CDR2 is FYNNEI in the germline V gene. This CDR3 has 15 residues. CDR3 sequence reads: CASSTNPGETYEQYF. CDR3 DNA: TGTGCCAGCAGCACTAACCCGGGTGAAACCTACGAGCAGTACTTC.

This clone was seen a few times. V gene TRBV15 combines with J gene TRBJ2-3; 14 positions agree with TRBD2. The V segment lost 4 bases and the J segment 4 bases; nucleotides outside the gene matches: 7. The V gene's germline CDR1 is LNHNV and CDR2 YYDKDF (reference sequence). The CDR3 is 17 residues long. The DNA of the CDR3 is TGTGCCACCAGCAACTCATTGGGACTAGCGGGAGCAGATACGCAGTATTTT. Protein product: CATSNSLGLAGADTQYF.

The genes are TRBV2 and TRBJ2-3; D may be TRBD2 (6 bases). V lost 5 bases and J lost 3, with 9 bases in between. Germline assignment: CDR1 SNHLY and CDR2 FYNNEI. The CDR3 loop spans 13 amino acids. The CDR3 loop is CASSLLATDTQYF. Here the CDR3 DNA reads TGTGCCAGCAGTCTACTAGCAACAGATACGCAGTATTTT.

The chain carries TRBV5-1 and TRBJ2-1; D is ambiguous. The CDR3 runs 14 residues. Trimming cost V 0 bases and J 6 bases, with 10 bases left between them. CDR1 and CDR2 (germline): SGHRS, YFSETQ. The CDR3 region is CASSLASSINEQFF. CDR3 nucleotide sequence: TGCGCCAGCAGCTTGGCCTCCAGTATCAATGAGCAGTTCTTC.

The chain joins TRBV6-6 to TRBJ2-1, with 8 nucleotides matching TRBD2. The CDR3 contains 13 residues. V lost 8 bases, J lost 3 bases, and 3 bases stayed unmatched. Germline V gene lookup returns CDR1 MNHNY and CDR2 SVGAGI (reference sequence). Written as DNA, the CDR3 is TGTGCCAGCGCCCTAGCGGGCTACAATGAGCAGTTCTTC. This codes for CASALAGYNEQFF.

This clone was detected only once. The rearrangement uses TRBV11-2 and TRBJ2-7, with 12 bases lining up with TRBD2. This CDR3 is built from 16 residues. V shed 4 bases and J 5 bases; nucleotides not matched to a gene: 9. CDR1 SGHAT and CDR2 FQNNGV come from the germline V gene. The CDR3 DNA reads as TGTGCCAGCAGCTCATTGACTAGCGGGAGCAGAAACGAGCAGTACTTC. Amino acids: CASSSLTSGSRNEQYF.

The chain carries TRBV3-1 (or the pseudogene TRBV3-2) and TRBJ1-5, with D possibly TRBD1 on 5 matching bases. This CDR3 is 13 amino acids long. The germline V and J ends were trimmed by 4 bases and 6 bases, with 10 bases remaining between them. CDR1 and CDR2 from the germline V gene are LGHDT and YNNKEL (reference sequence). For the CDR3, the DNA is TGTGCCAGCAGCCGACAGCAGGGTCAGCCCCAGCATTTT. It translates to CASSRQQGQPQHF.

V and J are TRBV11-3 and TRBJ2-1, with a weak D call TRBD2 (6 bases). Between the trimmed V and J ends, which lost 5 bases and 7 bases, there was a span of 9 bases. CDR1 and CDR2 (germline): SGHNT, YENEEA. This CDR3 has 12 amino acids. CDR3 coding DNA: TGTGCCAGCAGCCACCGGGGGAATGAGCAGTTCTTC. This encodes CASSHRGNEQFF.

J is TRBJ1-4 and V is TRBV30, with D possibly matching TRBD1 (6 bases). CDR1 and CDR2 from the germline V gene are GTSNPN and SVGIG (reference sequence). The CDR3 is 13 amino acids. V shed 7 bases and J shed 5 bases, with 14 bases lying between them. The CDR3 here is CAFRPGENEKLFF. CDR3 bases: TGTGCCTTCCGGCCAGGGGAGAATGAAAAACTGTTTTTT.

The gene calls are TRBV5-1 and TRBJ2-1; 11 positions agree with TRBD1. The CDR3 has 14 residues. V was clipped by 4 bases and J by 7 bases; unmatched bases: 4. Germline V gene lookup returns CDR1 SGHRS and CDR2 YFSETQ. The CDR3 here is CASSAGTGGNEQFF. DNA of the CDR3: TGCGCCAGCAGCGCTGGGACAGGGGGGAATGAGCAGTTCTTC.

The chain employs TRBV18 and TRBJ2-3; 8 bases map to TRBD2. This CDR3 contains 16 residues. With 2 bases clipped from V and 2 bases from J, the junction kept 6 bases outside the gene matches. The germline V gene encodes CDR1 KGHSH and CDR2 LQKENI. CDR3 DNA: TGTGCCAGCTCACCAGAGACTAGCGTGTTCACAGATACGCAGTATTTT. It codes for CASSPETSVFTDTQYF.

This clone has more than one count but fewer than ten. V and J are TRBV12-1 and TRBJ1-2; TRBD1 is the table's D call and was not checked against the DNA. TRBV12-1 is labeled a pseudogene. This CDR3 comprises 13 residues. CDR3 loop: CASSFNRMSGYTF. CDR3 in DNA: TGTGCCAGCAGCTTTAACAGGATGAGTGGCTACACCTTC.

The chain has TRBV5-6 and TRBJ1-2; D is perhaps TRBD1 (6 bases). Per the germline V gene, CDR1 is SGHDT and CDR2 is YYEEEE. The CDR3 runs to 13 residues. Deletions cut 5 bases from V and 0 bases from J, with 8 bases between. The CDR3 sequence: CASSDRTNYGYTF. The CDR3, as DNA: TGTGCCAGCAGTGACAGGACTAACTATGGCTACACCTTC. The full variable domain, completed using reference TRBV5-6 and TRBJ1-2, is DAGVTQSPTHLIKTRGQQVTLRCSPKSGHDTVSWYQQALGQGPQFIFQYYEEEERQRGNFPDRFSGHQFPNYSSELNVNALLLGDSALYLCASSDRTNYGYTFGSGTRLTVV.

The chain employs TRBV5-1 and TRBJ1-3; 9 bases line up with TRBD1. J lost 0 bases, V lost 8 bases, and 3 bases had no gene match. The CDR3 consists of 14 residues. Germline CDR1 and CDR2: SGHRS and YFSETQ. CDR3 coding DNA: TGCGCCAGAGGGGACAGGGACTCTGGAAACACCATATATTTT. Protein: CARGDRDSGNTIYF.

V gene TRBV6-5 combines with J gene TRBJ1-1, with 12 nucleotides matching TRBD1. With 6 bases clipped from V and 5 bases from J, the junction kept 7 bases outside the gene matches. The CDR3 extends over 15 amino acids. Germline loops: CDR1 MNHEY, CDR2 SVGAGI. The CDR3 region is CASSRDRGRGTEAFF. Written as DNA, the CDR3 is TGTGCCAGCAGCCGGGACAGGGGGCGCGGGACTGAAGCTTTCTTT.

V is TRBV10-3 and J is TRBJ2-7, with D possibly TRBD2 on 7 matching bases. V was cut by 0 bases and J by 3 bases, with 9 bases left in between. From germline, CDR1 is ENHRY and CDR2 SYGVKD. The CDR3 length is 14 residues. As DNA, the CDR3 is TGTGCCATCAGTGAGTCGGGGGGGCACTACGAGCAGTACTTC. Encoded protein: CAISESGGHYEQYF.

This clone was seen just once. V and J are TRBV5-1 and TRBJ1-1; D remains ambiguous. Germline-derived CDR1 and CDR2 are SGHRS and YFSETQ. The ends were cut back, 2 bases at V and 4 bases at J, with 9 bases in the middle. This CDR3 region has 13 residues. The CDR3 coding sequence is TGCGCCAGCAGCTTCGACGGGTTCACTGAAGCTTTCTTT. The encoded protein is CASSFDGFTEAFF.

The rearrangement links TRBV5-4 to TRBJ1-1; D is uncertain. There are 15 residues in the CDR3. Germline CDR1 reads SGHNT; CDR2 reads YYREEE (reference sequence). V lost 0 bases and J 0 bases, leaving 9 bases between the germline ends. CDR3 amino acids: CASSLDAEVNTEAFF. The CDR3 nucleotides read TGTGCCAGCAGCTTGGATGCGGAAGTGAACACTGAAGCTTTCTTT.

Here the CDR3 reads CASSPRNAVTNEKLFF. The CDR3 DNA is TGTGCCAGCTCACCACGGAATGCGGTAACTAATGAAAAACTGTTTTTT. The chain employs TRBV18 and TRBJ1-4, with D hard to call. This CDR3 spans 16 amino acids. Trimming took off 1 base at V and 1 base at J, with 10 bases between the two ends. Germline loops: CDR1 KGHSH, CDR2 LQKENI.

The rearrangement links TRBV9 to TRBJ2-2; possibly TRBD1 for D (6 bases). There are 16 residues in the CDR3. Trimming cost V 0 bases and J 4 bases, with 13 bases left between them. The germline CDR1 and CDR2 sequences are SGDLS and YYNGEE. CDR3 nucleotide sequence: TGTGCCAGCAGCGTAGATCAGGGGCCAAGCACCGGGGAGCTGTTTTTT. Encoded protein: CASSVDQGPSTGELFF.

This clone was seen more than once but under ten times. This rearrangement joins TRBV18 to TRBJ2-2; D is possibly TRBD2 (6 bases). CDR1 and CDR2 (germline): KGHSH, LQKENI. The CDR3 is made up of 15 amino acids. V was shortened by 3 bases and J by 3 bases, with 11 bases between the two germline ends. The CDR3 sequence: CASSPGGMDTGELFF. For the CDR3, the DNA is TGTGCCAGCTCACCGGGCGGGATGGACACCGGGGAGCTGTTTTTT.

This clone was detected a few times. The CDR3: CASSTGQGRETQYF. DNA for the CDR3: TGTGCCAGTAGTACAGGACAGGGGAGAGAGACCCAGTACTTC. This sequence joins TRBV19 and TRBJ2-5; 9 bases are a match to TRBD1. The J segment lost 4 bases and the V segment lost 4 bases, leaving 4 bases of the junction unmatched. Germline V gives CDR1 LNHDA, CDR2 SQIVND (reference sequence). The CDR3 is 14 amino acids. Complete variable domain (other parts from reference TRBV19 and TRBJ2-5): DGGITQSPKYLFRKEGQNVTLSCEQNLNHDAMYWYRQDPGQGLRLIYYSQIVNDFQKGDIAEGYSVSREKKESFPLTVTSAQKNPTAFYLCASSTGQGRETQYFGPGTRLLVL.

The chain couples TRBV27 to TRBJ2-3; D unclear. Trimming took off 6 bases at V and 7 bases at J, with 11 bases between the two ends. CDR3 size: 12 residues. Germline lookup yields CDR1 MNHEY and CDR2 SMNVEV (reference sequence). CDR3 bases: TGTGCCAGCAGCCCCAGAGGTAATACGCAGTATTTT. It translates to CASSPRGNTQYF.

This clone occurred a few times. The rearrangement links TRBV28 to TRBJ1-6; 7 positions match TRBD1. Germline V gene sequence: CDR1 MDHEN, CDR2 SYDVKM. This CDR3 has 15 residues. J was trimmed by 7 bases and V by 3 bases; bases with no gene match: 6. CDR3 residues: CASSFQQGRNSPLHF. Here the CDR3 DNA reads TGTGCCAGCAGTTTCCAACAGGGGAGGAATTCACCCCTCCACTTT.

This clone has just one count. V and J are TRBV19 and TRBJ2-1; 13 bases agree with TRBD2. This CDR3 is built from 15 residues. Germline V gene lookup returns CDR1 LNHDA and CDR2 SQIVND (reference sequence). Unmatched junction bases numbered 5, after V lost 2 bases and J lost 10 bases. The CDR3 DNA sequence: TGTGCCAGTAGTATACGGACTAGCGGGAGCAGGGAGCAGTTCTTC. Protein: CASSIRTSGSREQFF.

This clone has just one count. This chain uses TRBV24-1 with TRBJ2-1; unclear D gene. V lost 4 bases and J lost 3, with 9 bases in between. The germline gives CDR1 KGHDR, CDR2 SFDVKD. This CDR3 region has 14 residues. CDR3: CATSDSQYYNEQFF. In DNA, the CDR3 is TGTGCCACCAGTGACTCGCAGTACTACAATGAGCAGTTCTTC.